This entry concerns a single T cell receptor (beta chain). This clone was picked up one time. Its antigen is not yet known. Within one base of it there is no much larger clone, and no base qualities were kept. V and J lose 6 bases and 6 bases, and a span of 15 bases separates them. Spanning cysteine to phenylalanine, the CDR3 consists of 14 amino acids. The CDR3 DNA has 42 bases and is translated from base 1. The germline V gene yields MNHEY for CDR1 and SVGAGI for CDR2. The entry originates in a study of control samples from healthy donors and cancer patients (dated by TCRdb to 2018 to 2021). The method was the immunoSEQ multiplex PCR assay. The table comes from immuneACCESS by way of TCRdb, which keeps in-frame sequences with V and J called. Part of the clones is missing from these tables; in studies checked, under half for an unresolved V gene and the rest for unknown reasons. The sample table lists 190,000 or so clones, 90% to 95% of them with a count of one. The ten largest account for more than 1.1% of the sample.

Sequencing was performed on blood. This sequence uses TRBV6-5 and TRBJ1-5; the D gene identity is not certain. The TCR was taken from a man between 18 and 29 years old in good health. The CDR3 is CASRGAGAGQPQHF. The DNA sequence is TGTGCCAGCAGAGGTGCAGGAGCCGGTCAGCCCCAGCATTTT.